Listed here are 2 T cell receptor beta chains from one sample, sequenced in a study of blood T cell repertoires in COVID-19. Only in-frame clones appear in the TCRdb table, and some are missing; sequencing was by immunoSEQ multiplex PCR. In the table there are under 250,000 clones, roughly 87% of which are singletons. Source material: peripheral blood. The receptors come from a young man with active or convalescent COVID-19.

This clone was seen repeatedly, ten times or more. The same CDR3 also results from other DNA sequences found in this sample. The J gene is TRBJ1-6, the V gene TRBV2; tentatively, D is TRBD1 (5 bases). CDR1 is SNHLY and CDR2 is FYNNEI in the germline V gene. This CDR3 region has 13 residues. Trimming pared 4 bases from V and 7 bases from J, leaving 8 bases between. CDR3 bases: TGTGCCAGCAGTGCAGACAGAAATTCACCCCTCCACTTT. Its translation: CASSADRNSPLHF. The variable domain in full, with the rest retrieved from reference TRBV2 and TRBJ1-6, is EPEVTQTPSHQVTQMGQEVILRCVPISNHLYFYWYRQILGQKVEFLVSFYNNEISEKSEIFDDQFSVERPDGSNFTLKIRSTKLEDSAMYFCASSADRNSPLHFGNGTRLTVT.

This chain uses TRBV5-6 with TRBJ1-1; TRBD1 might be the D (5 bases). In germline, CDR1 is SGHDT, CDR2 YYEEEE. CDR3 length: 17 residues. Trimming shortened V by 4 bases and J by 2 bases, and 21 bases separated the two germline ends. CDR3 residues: CASSPNYRTGYNTEAFF. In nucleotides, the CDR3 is TGTGCCAGCAGCCCTAACTATCGAACAGGATACAACACTGAAGCTTTCTTT. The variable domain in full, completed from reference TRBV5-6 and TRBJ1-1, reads DAGVTQSPTHLIKTRGQQVTLRCSPKSGHDTVSWYQQALGQGPQFIFQYYEEEERQRGNFPDRFSGHQFPNYSSELNVNALLLGDSALYLCASSPNYRTGYNTEAFFGQGTRLTVV.